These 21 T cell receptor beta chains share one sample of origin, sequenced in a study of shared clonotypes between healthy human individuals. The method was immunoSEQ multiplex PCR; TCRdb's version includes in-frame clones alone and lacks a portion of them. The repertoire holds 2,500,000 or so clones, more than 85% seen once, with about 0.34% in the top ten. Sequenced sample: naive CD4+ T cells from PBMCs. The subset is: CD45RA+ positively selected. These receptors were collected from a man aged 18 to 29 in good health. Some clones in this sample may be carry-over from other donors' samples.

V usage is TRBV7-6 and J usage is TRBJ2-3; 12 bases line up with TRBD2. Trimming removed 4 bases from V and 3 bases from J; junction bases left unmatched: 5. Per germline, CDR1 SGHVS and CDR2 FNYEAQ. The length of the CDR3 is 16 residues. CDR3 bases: TGTGCCAGCAGCTCGTCGCTAGCGGGAGGGACAGATACGCAGTATTTT. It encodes CASSSSLAGGTDTQYF. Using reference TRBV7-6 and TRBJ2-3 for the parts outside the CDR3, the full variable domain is GAGVSQSPRYKVTKRGQDVALRCDPISGHVSLYWYRQALGQGPEFLTYFNYEAQQDKSGLPNDRFSAERPEGSISTLTIQRTEQRDSAMYRCASSSSLAGGTDTQYFGPGTRLTVL.

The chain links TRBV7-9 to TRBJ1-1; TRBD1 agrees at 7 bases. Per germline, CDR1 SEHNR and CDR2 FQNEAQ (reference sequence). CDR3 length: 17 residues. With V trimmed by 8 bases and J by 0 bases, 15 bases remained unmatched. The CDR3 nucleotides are TGTGCCAGCCTCCTTTGGGGGACAGCGTCCATGAACACTGAAGCTTTCTTT. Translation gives CASLLWGTASMNTEAFF.

The CDR3 reads CASSPRLAEETQYF. The CDR3 nucleotides are TGTGCCAGCAGCCCCCGACTAGCGGAAGAGACCCAGTACTTC. This chain links TRBV11-2 with TRBJ2-5, with 9 bases aligning to TRBD2. Trimming took 5 bases from V and 3 from J; bases not matched to a gene: 4. This CDR3 has 14 residues. CDR1 is SGHAT, CDR2 FQNNGV, per germline.

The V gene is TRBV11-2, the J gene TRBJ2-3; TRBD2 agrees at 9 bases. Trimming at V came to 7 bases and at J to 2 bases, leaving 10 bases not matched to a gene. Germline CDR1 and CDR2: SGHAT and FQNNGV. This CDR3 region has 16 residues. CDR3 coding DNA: TGTGCCAGCAATTCGGGACTAGCAGAGTTCACAGATACGCAGTATTTT. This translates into CASNSGLAEFTDTQYF.

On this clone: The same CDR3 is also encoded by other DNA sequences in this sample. The CDR3 here is CASSPDRYTGELFF. CDR3 bases: TGTGCCAGCTCACCGGACAGGTACACCGGGGAGCTGTTTTTT. The chain uses TRBV18 and TRBJ2-2; the match to TRBD1 covers 7 bases. Germline V lookup: CDR1 KGHSH, CDR2 LQKENI. After removal of 3 bases from V and 3 bases from J, the junction contained 1 base not matched to a gene. This CDR3 comprises 14 residues.

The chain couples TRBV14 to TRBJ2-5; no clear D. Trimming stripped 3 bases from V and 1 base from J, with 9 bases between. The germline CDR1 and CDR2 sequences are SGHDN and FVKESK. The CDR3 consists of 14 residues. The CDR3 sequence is CASSHRSLQETQYF. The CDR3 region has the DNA TGTGCCAGCAGCCACCGCTCCCTCCAAGAGACCCAGTACTTC.

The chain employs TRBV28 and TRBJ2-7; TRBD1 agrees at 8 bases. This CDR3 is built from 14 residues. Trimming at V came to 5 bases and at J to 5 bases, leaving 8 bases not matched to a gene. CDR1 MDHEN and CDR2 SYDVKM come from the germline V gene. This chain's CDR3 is CASSLYRGSNEQYF. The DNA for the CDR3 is TGTGCCAGCAGTCTCTACAGGGGGTCGAACGAGCAGTACTTC. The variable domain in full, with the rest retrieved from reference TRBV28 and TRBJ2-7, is DVKVTQSSRYLVKRTGEKVFLECVQDMDHENMFWYRQDPGLGLRLIYFSYDVKMKEKGDIPEGYSVSREKKERFSLILESASTNQTSMYLCASSLYRGSNEQYFGPGTRLTVT.

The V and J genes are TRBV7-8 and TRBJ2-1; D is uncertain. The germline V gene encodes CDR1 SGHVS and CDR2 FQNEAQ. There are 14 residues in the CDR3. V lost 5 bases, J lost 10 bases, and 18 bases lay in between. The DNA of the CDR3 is TGTGCCAGCAGCCTCGGACGGGCCGCACGGGAGCAGTTCTTC. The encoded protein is CASSLGRAAREQFF. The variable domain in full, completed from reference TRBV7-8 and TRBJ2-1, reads GAGVSQSPRYKVAKRGQDVALRCDPISGHVSLFWYQQALGQGPEFLTYFQNEAQLDKSGLPSDRFFAERPEGSVSTLKIQRTQQEDSAVYLCASSLGRAAREQFFGPGTRLTVL.

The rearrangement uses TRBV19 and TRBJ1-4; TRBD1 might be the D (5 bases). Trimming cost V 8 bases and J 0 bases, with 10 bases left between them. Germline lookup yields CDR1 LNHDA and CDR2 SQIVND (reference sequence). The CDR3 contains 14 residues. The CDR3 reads CASGDRATNEKLFF. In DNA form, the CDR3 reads TGTGCCAGTGGTGACAGAGCAACTAATGAAAAACTGTTTTTT.

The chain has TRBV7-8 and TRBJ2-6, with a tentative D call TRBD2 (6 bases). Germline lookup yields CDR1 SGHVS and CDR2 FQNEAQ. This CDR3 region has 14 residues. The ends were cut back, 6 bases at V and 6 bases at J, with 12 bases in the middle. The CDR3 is CASRRGPEANVLTF. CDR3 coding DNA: TGTGCCAGCAGGCGGGGTCCTGAGGCCAACGTCCTGACTTTC.

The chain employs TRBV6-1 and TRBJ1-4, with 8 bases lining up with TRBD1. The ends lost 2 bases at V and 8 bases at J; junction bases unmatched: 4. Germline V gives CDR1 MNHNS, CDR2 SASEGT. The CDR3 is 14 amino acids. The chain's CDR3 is CASSEQGAGEKLFF. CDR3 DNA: TGTGCCAGCAGTGAACAGGGGGCTGGGGAAAAACTGTTTTTT.

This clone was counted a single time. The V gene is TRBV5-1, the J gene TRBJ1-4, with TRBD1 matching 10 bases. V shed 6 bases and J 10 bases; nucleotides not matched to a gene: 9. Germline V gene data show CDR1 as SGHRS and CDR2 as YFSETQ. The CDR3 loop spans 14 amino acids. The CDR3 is CASTSGTGAGKLFF. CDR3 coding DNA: TGCGCCAGCACCTCCGGGACAGGGGCTGGAAAACTGTTTTTT.

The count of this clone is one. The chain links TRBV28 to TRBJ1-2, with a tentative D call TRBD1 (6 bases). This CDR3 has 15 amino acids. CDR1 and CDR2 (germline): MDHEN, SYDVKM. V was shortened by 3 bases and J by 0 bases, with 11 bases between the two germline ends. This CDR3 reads CASSLDRPANYGYTF. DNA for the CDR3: TGTGCCAGCAGTTTGGACAGACCAGCTAACTATGGCTACACCTTC.

CDR3 residues: CASSSRWNEQFF. CDR3 DNA sequence: TGTGCCAGCAGTTCTAGATGGAATGAGCAGTTCTTC. V is TRBV28 and J is TRBJ2-1; D is unresolved. Germline values: CDR1 MDHEN, CDR2 SYDVKM. The CDR3 loop spans 12 amino acids. Trimming left V 4 bases short and J 7 bases short, with 8 bases between.

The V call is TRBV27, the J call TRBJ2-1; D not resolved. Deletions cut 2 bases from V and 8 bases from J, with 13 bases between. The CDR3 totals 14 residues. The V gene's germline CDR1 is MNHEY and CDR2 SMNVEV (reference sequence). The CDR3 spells CASSLRSPRHEQFF. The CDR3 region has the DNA TGTGCCAGCAGTTTACGCTCTCCCCGGCATGAGCAGTTCTTC.

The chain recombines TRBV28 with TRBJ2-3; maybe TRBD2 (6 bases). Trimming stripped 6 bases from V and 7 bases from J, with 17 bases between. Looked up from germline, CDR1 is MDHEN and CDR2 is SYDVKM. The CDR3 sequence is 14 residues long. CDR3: CASRWTTALYTQYF. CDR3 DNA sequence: TGTGCCAGCAGGTGGACTACCGCGTTGTATACGCAGTATTTT. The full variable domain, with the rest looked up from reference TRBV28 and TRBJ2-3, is DVKVTQSSRYLVKRTGEKVFLECVQDMDHENMFWYRQDPGLGLRLIYFSYDVKMKEKGDIPEGYSVSREKKERFSLILESASTNQTSMYLCASRWTTALYTQYFGPGTRLTVL.

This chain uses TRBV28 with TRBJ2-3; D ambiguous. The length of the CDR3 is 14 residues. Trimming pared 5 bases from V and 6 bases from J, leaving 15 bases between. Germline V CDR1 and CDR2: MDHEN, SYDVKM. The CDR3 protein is CASSPDRFLDTQYF. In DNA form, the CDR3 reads TGTGCCAGCAGTCCAGACCGGTTTTTGGATACGCAGTATTTT.

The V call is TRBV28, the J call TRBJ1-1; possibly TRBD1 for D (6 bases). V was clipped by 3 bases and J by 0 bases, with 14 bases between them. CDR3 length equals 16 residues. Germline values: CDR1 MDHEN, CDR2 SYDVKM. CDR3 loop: CASSFGRGRMNTEAFF. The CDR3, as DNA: TGTGCCAGCAGTTTTGGCCGGGGGCGAATGAACACTGAAGCTTTCTTT.

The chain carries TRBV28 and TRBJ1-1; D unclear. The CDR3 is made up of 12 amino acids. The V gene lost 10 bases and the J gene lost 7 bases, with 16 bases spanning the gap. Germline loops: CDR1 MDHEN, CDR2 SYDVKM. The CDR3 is CATSLHKDEAFF. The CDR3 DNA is TGTGCCACTAGTTTGCATAAAGATGAAGCTTTCTTT.

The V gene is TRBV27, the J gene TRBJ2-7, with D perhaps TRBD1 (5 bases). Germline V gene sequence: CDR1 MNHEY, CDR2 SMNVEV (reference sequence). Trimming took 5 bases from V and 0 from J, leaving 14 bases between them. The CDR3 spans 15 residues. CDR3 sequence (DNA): TGTGCCAGCAGTGGGGCAGGGTGGTTCTCCTACGAGCAGTACTTC. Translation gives CASSGAGWFSYEQYF.

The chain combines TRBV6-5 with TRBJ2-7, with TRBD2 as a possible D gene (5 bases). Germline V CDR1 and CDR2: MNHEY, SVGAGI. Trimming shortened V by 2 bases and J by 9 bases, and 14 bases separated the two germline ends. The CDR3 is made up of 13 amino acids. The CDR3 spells CASSYPLAGGQYF. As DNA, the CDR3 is TGTGCCAGCAGTTACCCCTTGGCGGGTGGGCAGTACTTC.